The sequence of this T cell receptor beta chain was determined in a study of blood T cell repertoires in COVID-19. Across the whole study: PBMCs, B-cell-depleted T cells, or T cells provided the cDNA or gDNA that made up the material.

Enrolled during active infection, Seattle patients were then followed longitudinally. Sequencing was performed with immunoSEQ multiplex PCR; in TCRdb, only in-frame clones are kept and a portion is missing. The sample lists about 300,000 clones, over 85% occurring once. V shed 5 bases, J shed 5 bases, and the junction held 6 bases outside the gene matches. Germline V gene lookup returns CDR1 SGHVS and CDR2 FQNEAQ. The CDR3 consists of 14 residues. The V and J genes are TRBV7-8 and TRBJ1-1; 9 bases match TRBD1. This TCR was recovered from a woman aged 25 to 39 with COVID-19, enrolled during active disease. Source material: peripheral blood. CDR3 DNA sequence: TGTGCCAGCAGCACTTACAGGGGGCGGACTGAAGCTTTCTTT. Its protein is CASSTYRGRTEAFF.